This T cell receptor (beta chain) was sequenced for a study of regulatory T cells in long-lasting Graves disease. Time point of the sample: newly diagnosed GD, antithyroid drugs for less than 3 months. Isolated PBMC RNA provided the starting material for the TCR library. There are 13 residues in the CDR3. V was cut by 6 bases and J by 4 bases, with 15 bases left in between. Per the germline V gene, CDR1 is SQVTM and CDR2 is ANQGSEA. Arm-PCR of CDR3 regions and iRepertoire HTBI primers were used to build TCR beta libraries. In TCRdb, the multiplex PCR reads were re-called with MiXCR into one record per CDR3 protein. The profile shows some 500,000 distinct CDR3 sequences, about 16% of them singletons. This sample also appeared in a second study, on T cells in Graves' hyperthyroidism and ophthalmopathy. That paper adds: A model using 13 V-J features told ophthalmopathy apart from stable hyperthyroidism.

Material: peripheral blood mononuclear cells (PBMCs), obtained at new diagnosis, from a patient treated with antithyroid drugs. The chain combines TRBV29-1 with TRBJ1-1; D may be TRBD1 (5 bases). The receptor comes from a woman aged 35-60 years with Graves disease. The DNA of the CDR3 is TGCAGCGTGGCAGGGTCCTGGGGCACTGAAGCTTTCTTT. It encodes CSVAGSWGTEAFF. The full variable domain, completed using reference TRBV29-1 and TRBJ1-1, is SAVISQKPSRDICQRGTSLTIQCQVDSQVTMMFWYRQQPGQSLTLIATANQGSEATYESGFVIDKFPISRPNLTFSTLTVSNMSPEDSSIYLCSVAGSWGTEAFFGQGTRLTVV.